The clone carrying this T cell receptor (beta chain) turned up a few times. What it binds is not known. The sample originates from a study of shared clonotypes between healthy human individuals. Across the study: CD8 memory received one plate per donor, CD8 naive two, CD4 memory three and CD4 naive three.

Among the donors, all were Caucasian adults who lived in Nashville, Tennessee. CD45RA-negative memory and CD45RA+ naive subsets were split from the CD4+ cells. J was trimmed by 4 bases and V by 5 bases; bases with no gene match: 4. The CDR3 runs to 13 residues. Germline CDR1 and CDR2: LNHDA and SQIVND (reference sequence). TCRdb's table, derived via immunoSEQ multiplex PCR, lists solely in-frame clones and lacks some. The data show more than 2,000,000 clones, over 85% seen once. General study findings and limits: Tissue TCR repertoires likely differ from these blood-only repertoires.

Sequenced material: naive CD4+ T cells from PBMCs. Subset in this sample: CD45RA+ positively selected. The source is a man younger than 35 in good health. Some clones in this sample may be carry-over from other donors' samples. The gene calls are TRBV19 and TRBJ1-1, with 7 bases lining up with TRBD1. The CDR3 DNA reads as TGTGCCAGTAGTTACGACAGGGCCACTGAAGCTTTCTTT. Translated, it gives CASSYDRATEAFF. The entire variable domain, with the rest obtained from reference TRBV19 and TRBJ1-1, is as follows: DGGITQSPKYLFRKEGQNVTLSCEQNLNHDAMYWYRQDPGQGLRLIYYSQIVNDFQKGDIAEGYSVSREKKESFPLTVTSAQKNPTAFYLCASSYDRATEAFFGQGTRLTVV.